Here is one TCR beta chain with its context. The specificity of this receptor is unknown. No base qualities exist here, and no much larger clone lies one base off it. The data were taken from a study of blood T cell repertoires in COVID-19 (dated by TCRdb to 2020 to 2021). Describing the broader study: Collaborator samples came from the United States, Italy and Spain and covered acute and convalescent phases of COVID-19. Samples were obtained from the ongoing ImmuneRACE study (first 160 participants) and from some 1,300 subjects provided by 6 global collaborators. Sample metadata almost always included a de-identified subject ID, COVID-19 status, age in years and sex. The repertoires were released in a freely available public database meant as a resource for research on the immune response to SARS-CoV-2. The prospective study material was composed of cDNA or gDNA derived from T cells, B-cell-depleted T cells, or PBMCs. Deeply sampled blood TCRbeta repertoires from subjects exposed to, actively infected with, or recovered from COVID-19 were included in the dataset. Where HLA class I and class II types were available, the types were taken from metadata supplied by the sample provider, not from assay-based typing. Overall study results and their limits: The quantity of clinical and demographic metadata differed by source and by participant and was supplied without curation.

TCRbeta CDR3 regions were amplified from genomic DNA using the immunoSEQ Assay, a bias-controlled multiplex PCR. In the paper's pipeline: The number of nucleated cells in each sample was estimated from the amplification of reference gene primers within the assay. To quantify the absolute abundance of each unique TCRbeta CDR3 rearrangement, sequence reads were collapsed and filtered. For each sample, productive Simpson clonality was calculated as the square root of Simpson's diversity index across productive rearrangements. This is the immuneACCESS table as TCRdb keeps it, with only in-frame sequences that have V and J called. A part of the clones is gone; compared with another copy, unresolved V genes explain less than half, and the rest is unexplained. The DNA was the basis for D and trimming; V, J and clone size are from that table. This sample lists 380,000 or so clones; 80% to 90% were detected once. The ten top clones hold more than 1% of the sample.

CDR1 and CDR2, per the germline V gene, are MNHEY and SVGEGT. The CDR3 sequence holds 11 residues, the cysteine and phenylalanine included. The CDR3 DNA has 33 bases and is translated from base 1. V loses 4 bases of germline sequence and J loses 3 bases, and the interval between the two ends is 2 bases. Collaborating institutions collected whole blood in K2EDTA tubes following their own protocols. For TCRbeta analysis, collaborators shipped samples in one of three forms: frozen whole blood, isolated PBMCs, or DNA extracted from either of those sample types. The TCR was taken from a man aged 35-49 years with acute or convalescent COVID-19. Sequenced sample: peripheral blood. The sequence joins TRBV6-2 or TRBV6-3 to TRBJ2-3; no D gene call is confident. The DNA is TGTGCCAGCAGTTCGACAGATACGCAGTATTTT. Translated, this is CASSSTDTQYF.